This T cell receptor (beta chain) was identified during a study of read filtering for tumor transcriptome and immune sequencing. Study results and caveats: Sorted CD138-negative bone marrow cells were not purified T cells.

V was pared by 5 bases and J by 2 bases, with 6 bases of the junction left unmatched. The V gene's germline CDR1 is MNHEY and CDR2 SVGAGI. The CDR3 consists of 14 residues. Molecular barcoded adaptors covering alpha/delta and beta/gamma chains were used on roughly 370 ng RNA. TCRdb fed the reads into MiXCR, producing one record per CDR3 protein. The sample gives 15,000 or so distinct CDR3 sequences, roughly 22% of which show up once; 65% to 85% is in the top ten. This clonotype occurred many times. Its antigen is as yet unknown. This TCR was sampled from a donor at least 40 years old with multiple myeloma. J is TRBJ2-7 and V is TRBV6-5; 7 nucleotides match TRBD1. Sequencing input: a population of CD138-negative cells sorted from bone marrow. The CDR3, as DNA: TGTGCCAGCAGTCCGGGACAGTGGGCCTACGAGCAGTACTTC. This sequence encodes CASSPGQWAYEQYF.